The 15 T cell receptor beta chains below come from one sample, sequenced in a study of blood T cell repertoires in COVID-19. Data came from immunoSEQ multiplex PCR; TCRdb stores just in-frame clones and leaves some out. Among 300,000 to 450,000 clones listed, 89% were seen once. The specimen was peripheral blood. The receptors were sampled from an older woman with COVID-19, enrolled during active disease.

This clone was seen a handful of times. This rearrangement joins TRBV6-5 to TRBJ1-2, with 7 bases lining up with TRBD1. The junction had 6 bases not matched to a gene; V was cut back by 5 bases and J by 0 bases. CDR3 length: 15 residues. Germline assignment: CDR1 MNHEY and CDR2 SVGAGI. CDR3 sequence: CASSPTGPANYGYTF. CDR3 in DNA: TGTGCCAGCAGTCCGACAGGGCCAGCTAACTATGGCTACACCTTC.

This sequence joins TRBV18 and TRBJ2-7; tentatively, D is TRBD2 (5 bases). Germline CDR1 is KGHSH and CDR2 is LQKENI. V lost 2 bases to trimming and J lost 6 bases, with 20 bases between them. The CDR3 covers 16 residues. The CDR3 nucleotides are TGTGCCAGCTCACCAATCGTAGGCAGTTCGGGAAGCGAGCAGTACTTC. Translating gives CASSPIVGSSGSEQYF.

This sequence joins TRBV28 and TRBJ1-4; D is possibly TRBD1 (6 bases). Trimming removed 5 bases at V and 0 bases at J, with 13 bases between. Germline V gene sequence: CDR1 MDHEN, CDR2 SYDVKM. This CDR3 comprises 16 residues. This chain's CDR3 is CASSPGDTATNEKLFF. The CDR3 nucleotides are TGTGCCAGCAGTCCTGGGGACACAGCAACTAATGAAAAACTGTTTTTT.

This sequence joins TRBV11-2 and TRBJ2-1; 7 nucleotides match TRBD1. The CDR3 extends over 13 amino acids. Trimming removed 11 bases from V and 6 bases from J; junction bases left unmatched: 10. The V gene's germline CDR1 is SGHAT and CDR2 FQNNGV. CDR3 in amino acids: CACLLRGSNEQFF. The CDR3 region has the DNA TGTGCCTGCCTCCTCAGGGGGTCCAATGAGCAGTTCTTC.

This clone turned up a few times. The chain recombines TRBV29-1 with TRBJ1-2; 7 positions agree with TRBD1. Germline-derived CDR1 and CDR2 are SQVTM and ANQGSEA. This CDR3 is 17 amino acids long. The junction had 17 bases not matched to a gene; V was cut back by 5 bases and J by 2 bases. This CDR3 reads CSVPDRSPSVRNYGYTF. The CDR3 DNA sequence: TGCAGCGTTCCGGACAGGAGCCCAAGTGTCAGGAACTATGGCTACACCTTC.

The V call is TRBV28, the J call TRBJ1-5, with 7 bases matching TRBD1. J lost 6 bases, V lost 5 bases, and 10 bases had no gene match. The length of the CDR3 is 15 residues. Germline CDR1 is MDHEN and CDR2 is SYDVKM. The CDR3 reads CASSQWTGQGQPQHF. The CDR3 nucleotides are TGTGCCAGCAGTCAATGGACAGGCCAGGGTCAGCCCCAGCATTTT.

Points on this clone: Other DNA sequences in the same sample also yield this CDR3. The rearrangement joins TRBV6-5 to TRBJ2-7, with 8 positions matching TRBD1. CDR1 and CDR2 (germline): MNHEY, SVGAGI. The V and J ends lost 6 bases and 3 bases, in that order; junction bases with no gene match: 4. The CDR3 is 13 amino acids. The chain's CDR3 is CASSRDRSYEQYF. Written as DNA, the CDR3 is TGTGCCAGCAGCCGGGACAGGAGCTACGAGCAGTACTTC.

CDR3 DNA sequence: TGTGCCAGCAGCTTCTCCGTAGCGGGGAGCTCCTACAATGAGCAGTTCTTC. Translated, it gives CASSFSVAGSSYNEQFF. The J gene is TRBJ2-1, the V gene TRBV7-6, with TRBD2 matching over 8 bases. Per the germline V gene, CDR1 is SGHVS and CDR2 is FNYEAQ. The CDR3 is made up of 17 amino acids. The V segment lost 3 bases and the J segment 0 bases; nucleotides outside the gene matches: 7. The full variable domain, with the rest looked up from reference TRBV7-6 and TRBJ2-1, is GAGVSQSPRYKVTKRGQDVALRCDPISGHVSLYWYRQALGQGPEFLTYFNYEAQQDKSGLPNDRFSAERPEGSISTLTIQRTEQRDSAMYRCASSFSVAGSSYNEQFFGPGTRLTVL.

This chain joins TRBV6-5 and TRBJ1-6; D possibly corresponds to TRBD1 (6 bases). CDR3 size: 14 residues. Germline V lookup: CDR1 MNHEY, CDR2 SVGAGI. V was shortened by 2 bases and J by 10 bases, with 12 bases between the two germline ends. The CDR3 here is CASSYGGPGSPLHF. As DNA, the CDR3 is TGTGCCAGCAGTTACGGGGGCCCGGGCTCACCCCTCCACTTT.

The CDR3 sequence is CASSLVGLGGNEQFF. The CDR3 DNA follows: TGTGCCAGCAGCTTAGTTGGTCTAGGGGGTAATGAGCAGTTCTTC. The chain carries TRBV7-2 and TRBJ2-1, with D perhaps matching TRBD1 (6 bases). Trimming cost V 1 base and J 7 bases, with 14 bases left between them. The CDR3 loop spans 15 amino acids. Germline values: CDR1 SGHTA, CDR2 FQGNSA.

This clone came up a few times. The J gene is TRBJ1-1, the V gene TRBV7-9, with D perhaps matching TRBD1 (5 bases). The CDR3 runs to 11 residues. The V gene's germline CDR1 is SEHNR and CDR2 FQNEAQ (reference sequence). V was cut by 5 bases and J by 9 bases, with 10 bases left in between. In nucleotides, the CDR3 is TGTGCCAGCAGCCAGACAGCGAAAGCTTTCTTT. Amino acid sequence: CASSQTAKAFF.

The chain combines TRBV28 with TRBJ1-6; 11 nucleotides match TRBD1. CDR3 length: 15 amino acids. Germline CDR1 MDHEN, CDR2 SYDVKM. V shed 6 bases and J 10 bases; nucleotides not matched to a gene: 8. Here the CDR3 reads CASRGGTGGRSPLHF. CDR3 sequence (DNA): TGTGCCAGCAGGGGCGGGACAGGGGGGAGATCACCCCTCCACTTT.

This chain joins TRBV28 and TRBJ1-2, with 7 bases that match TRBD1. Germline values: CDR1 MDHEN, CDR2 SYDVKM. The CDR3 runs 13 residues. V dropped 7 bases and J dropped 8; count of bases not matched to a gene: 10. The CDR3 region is CASIRQGILGYTF. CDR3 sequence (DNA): TGTGCCAGCATCAGACAGGGAATCCTCGGCTACACCTTC.

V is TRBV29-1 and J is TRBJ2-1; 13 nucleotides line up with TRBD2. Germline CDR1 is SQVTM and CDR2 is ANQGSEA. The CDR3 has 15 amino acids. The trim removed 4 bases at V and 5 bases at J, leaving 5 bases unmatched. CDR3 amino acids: CSVAGTSGEDNEQFF. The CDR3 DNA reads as TGCAGCGTTGCTGGGACTAGCGGGGAGGACAATGAGCAGTTCTTC.

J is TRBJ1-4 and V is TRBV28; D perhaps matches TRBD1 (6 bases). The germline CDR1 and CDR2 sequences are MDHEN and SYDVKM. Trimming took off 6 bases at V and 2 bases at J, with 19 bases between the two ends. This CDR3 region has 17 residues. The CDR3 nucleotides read TGTGCCAGCAGACCCCTTAGGGGGTGGGCGACTAATGAAAAACTGTTTTTT. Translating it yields CASRPLRGWATNEKLFF.